Sequencing of this TCR beta chain was carried out in a study of cytomegalovirus exposure and HLA in healthy donors. Study-wide findings and caveats: Most TCRs appeared rarely, but some public TCRs recurred in many donors. Later analysis showed TCR association rates varying by HLA locus, highest for DRB1 and lowest for HLA-C.

V lost 0 bases, J lost 6 bases, and 13 bases lay in between. The CDR3 runs 15 residues. Germline CDR1 reads KGHSH; CDR2 reads LQKENI. Of note for this clone: Its antigen is not known.

PCR involved 60 Vbeta and 13 Jbeta primers. TCRdb's table, derived via immunoSEQ multiplex PCR, lists solely in-frame clones and lacks some. The sample holds 55,000 to 70,000 clones, 65% to 80% seen once. This sequence was found in a man aged 35-49 years in good health and CMV-seropositive. V and J are TRBV18 and TRBJ2-3; D possibly corresponds to TRBD2 (5 bases). What was sequenced was PBMCs. Here the CDR3 DNA reads TGTGCCAGCTCACCACCCCTAAGCGGTGGGGATACGCAGTATTTT. This gives the protein CASSPPLSGGDTQYF.